This T cell receptor (beta chain) was captured by sequencing in a study of blood T cells in healthy people across ages. With regard to this clonotype: The antigen is not known.

Primed by a sample-barcoded 5' primer and a J-beta primer mix, a second PCR proceeded for about 6 to 11 cycles. TCRdb reanalysed the 5' RACE reads using MiXCR and keeps one entry per CDR3 protein. The repertoire holds approximately 360,000 distinct CDR3 sequences, with roughly half as singletons. Notes on the study in general: Diversity figures derived from one million T cells were judged to underestimate the true value. Both higher diversity and more naive CD4+ cells marked long-lived donors when set against aged donors. Age showed a roughly linear inverse relationship with TCR beta diversity per million T cells.

The TCR originated in a man aged 60 to 69 in good health. What was sequenced was blood.

CDR3 region: CASSLSPGQDYGYTF. CDR3 DNA sequence: TGTGCCAGCAGTTTGTCACCGGGACAGGATTATGGCTACACCTTC. This chain joins TRBV6-5 and TRBJ1-2; 8 bases agree with TRBD1. V lost 4 bases to trimming and J lost 5 bases; unmatched junction nucleotides: 9. CDR3 size: 15 residues. Germline CDR1 MNHEY, CDR2 SVGAGI.